The 19 T cell receptor beta chains in this list originate from one sample, sequenced in a study of read filtering for tumor transcriptome and immune sequencing. From roughly 0.4 ug of RNA, a library with molecular barcoded alpha/delta and beta/gamma adaptors was made. MiXCR, applied by TCRdb to the reads, yields one record per CDR3 protein. The table includes about 130,000 distinct CDR3 sequences, 10% to 15% detected once. The specimen sequenced was a population of CD138-negative cells sorted from bone marrow. The receptors originated from a donor aged 40 or older with multiple myeloma.

The V call is TRBV20-1, the J call TRBJ2-1; D perhaps matches TRBD2 (6 bases). CDR3 length: 14 amino acids. The germline V and J ends were trimmed by 7 bases and 4 bases, with 17 bases remaining between them. Per the germline V gene, CDR1 is DFQATT and CDR2 is SNEGSKA (reference sequence). The CDR3, as DNA: TGCAGTGTTGACCGGTCTCGGGGGTACAATGAGCAGTTCTTC. Protein sequence: CSVDRSRGYNEQFF.

V usage is TRBV3-1 and J usage is TRBJ2-1; D may match TRBD1 or TRBD2 (5 bases each). The germline gives CDR1 LGHDT, CDR2 YNNKEL (reference sequence). Trimming took off 6 bases at V and 0 bases at J, with 15 bases between the two ends. The length of the CDR3 is 16 residues. This CDR3 is CASSNYGTYSYNEQFF. CDR3 sequence (DNA): TGTGCCAGCAGTAACTACGGGACGTACTCCTACAATGAGCAGTTCTTC.

In its sample, this clonotype was seen many times. The J gene is TRBJ2-1, the V gene TRBV29-1; unclear D gene. The CDR3 totals 14 residues. Trimming stripped 6 bases from V and 6 bases from J, with 18 bases between. The germline CDR1 and CDR2 sequences are SQVTM and ANQGSEA. Here the CDR3 reads CSVRPGQVPNEQFF. The CDR3 nucleotides read TGCAGCGTCCGCCCCGGGCAGGTTCCCAATGAGCAGTTCTTC.

In this sample, this clonotype turned up once. The chain employs TRBV10-3 and TRBJ2-3, with D unresolved. CDR1 is ENHRY and CDR2 is SYGVKD in the germline V gene. This CDR3 has 12 residues. The V gene lost 5 bases and the J gene lost 3 bases, with 6 bases spanning the gap. The CDR3 DNA reads as TGTGCCATCAGTTCCATAACAGATACGCAGTATTTT. Protein product: CAISSITDTQYF.

This clonotype was found many times. This chain connects TRBV27 to TRBJ2-5; D is perhaps TRBD1 (5 bases). Germline V lookup: CDR1 MNHEY, CDR2 SMNVEV (reference sequence). With 9 bases removed from V and 1 base from J, the gap between germline ends came to 15 bases. The CDR3 runs to 14 residues. The CDR3 coding sequence is TGTGCCAGTAAGCCGAGGCAGGGCCAAGAGACCCAGTACTTC. Translated: CASKPRQGQETQYF.

Details on this clonotype: A much more abundant neighbour one base away suggests this may be a read error. The V gene is TRBV20-1, the J gene TRBJ2-1, with 9 bases fitting TRBD2. The V segment lost 2 bases and the J segment 8 bases; nucleotides outside the gene matches: 10. This CDR3 region has 15 residues. Germline V gene sequence: CDR1 DFQATT, CDR2 SNEGSKA (reference sequence). CDR3: CSARSPSGGRDEQFF. CDR3 sequence (DNA): TGCAGTGCTAGATCTCCCAGCGGGGGGCGGGATGAGCAGTTCTTC.

This clonotype came up many times. The chain employs TRBV6-5 and TRBJ1-4, with a possible D match to TRBD1 (6 bases). Between the trimmed V and J ends, which lost 2 bases and 1 base, there was a span of 14 bases. Germline loops: CDR1 MNHEY, CDR2 SVGAGI. The CDR3 sequence is 17 residues long. The CDR3 DNA is TGTGCCAGCAGTTACACCACAGGGATCGGAACTAATGAAAAACTGTTTTTT. It codes for CASSYTTGIGTNEKLFF.

There are a few counts of this clonotype. This sequence joins TRBV7-8 and TRBJ2-5, with a tentative D call TRBD1 (7 bases). V dropped 10 bases and J dropped 2 bases, with 14 bases sitting between them. The CDR3 has 13 amino acids. The V gene's germline CDR1 is SGHVS and CDR2 FQNEAQ. CDR3 bases: TGTGCCATTAGCAGGGGGAGGCAAGAGACCCAGTACTTC. Translating it yields CAISRGRQETQYF.

This clonotype came up many times. The chain is built from TRBV7-9 and TRBJ2-1; D might be TRBD1 (5 bases). V was pared by 6 bases and J by 0 bases, with 12 bases between. Germline CDR1 SEHNR, CDR2 FQNEAQ (reference sequence). CDR3 length: 15 residues. CDR3 DNA sequence: TGTGCCAGCAGGGCAACAGGTAGCTCCTACAATGAGCAGTTCTTC. Translated, it gives CASRATGSSYNEQFF.

The table lists this clonotype with many counts. The CDR3 sequence: CASSQEDWSYEQYF. The CDR3 DNA is TGTGCCAGCAGCCAAGAAGACTGGAGCTACGAGCAGTACTTC. The rearrangement joins TRBV14 to TRBJ2-7; no firm D call. The CDR3 has 14 residues. Between the trimmed V and J ends, which lost 0 bases and 3 bases, there was a span of 9 bases. Germline V gives CDR1 SGHDN, CDR2 FVKESK.

This clonotype was observed at least ten times. The chain combines TRBV19 with TRBJ2-2; TRBD2 matches at 7 bases. Germline assignment: CDR1 LNHDA and CDR2 SQIVND (reference sequence). This CDR3 has 15 amino acids. V was pared by 4 bases and J by 7 bases, with 9 bases of the junction left unmatched. CDR3 coding DNA: TGTGCCAGTAGTACCCTAGCGGAGGTTGGCGGGGAGCTGTTTTTT. Its translation: CASSTLAEVGGELFF. The full variable domain, its missing parts supplied by reference TRBV19 and TRBJ2-2, is DGGITQSPKYLFRKEGQNVTLSCEQNLNHDAMYWYRQDPGQGLRLIYYSQIVNDFQKGDIAEGYSVSREKKESFPLTVTSAQKNPTAFYLCASSTLAEVGGELFFGEGSRLTVL.

The table lists this clonotype with many counts. This rearrangement joins TRBV7-2 to TRBJ1-6; D is uncertain. CDR3 length: 16 residues. CDR1 and CDR2 from the germline V gene are SGHTA and FQGNSA. V was cut by 1 base and J by 9 bases, with 16 bases left in between. The CDR3 loop is CASSLVGVSAGSPLHF. DNA of the CDR3: TGTGCCAGCAGCTTAGTTGGGGTTTCAGCTGGTTCACCCCTCCACTTT.

In the case of this clonotype: A much larger clone differs from this one at a single base, so this may be a read error. The V call is TRBV11-2, the J call TRBJ2-1; D not resolved. This CDR3 region has 15 residues. Trimming took 0 bases from V and 5 from J, leaving 11 bases between them. Germline CDR1 and CDR2: SGHAT and FQNNGV. The CDR3 nucleotides are TGTGCCAGCAGCTTAGAGGCTATGTCCCACAATGAGCAGTTCTTC. As protein: CASSLEAMSHNEQFF.

In its sample, this clonotype was seen many times. The chain joins TRBV10-2 to TRBJ2-1; D remains ambiguous. The CDR3 runs 12 residues. Germline values: CDR1 WSHSY, CDR2 SAAADI. Trimming removed 6 bases at V and 5 bases at J, with 8 bases between. In nucleotides, the CDR3 is TGCGCCAGCAGCCGGGCCAACAATGAGCAGTTCTTC. Translation gives CASSRANNEQFF.

On this clonotype itself: One end of the junction fails to match germline, which may point to a read error. The chain is built from TRBV19 and TRBJ2-1; 11 bases are shared with TRBD2. Germline V gene lookup returns CDR1 LNHDA and CDR2 SQIVND (reference sequence). The CDR3 spans 15 residues. The CDR3 DNA sequence: TGTGCCAGTAGCATAGGGCTAGCGGGAGGTAATGAGCAGTTCTTC. Amino acid sequence: CASSIGLAGGNEQFF. The full variable domain, completed using reference TRBV19 and TRBJ2-1, is DGGITQSPKYLFRKEGQNVTLSCEQNLNHDAMYWYRQDPGQGLRLIYYSQIVNDFQKGDIAEGYSVSREKKESFPLTVTSAQKNPTAFYLCASSIGLAGGNEQFFGPGTRLTVL.

The count of this clonotype is one. A read error may be the cause here, since a much bigger clone is one base away. The gene calls are TRBV29-1 and TRBJ1-1, with 9 nucleotides matching TRBD1. Germline V gene lookup returns CDR1 SQVTM and CDR2 ANQGSEA. V was pared by 3 bases and J by 6 bases, with 8 bases of the junction left unmatched. The CDR3 totals 14 residues. CDR3 DNA sequence: TGCAGCGTTGATGGGGACAGGGAAAACGCTGAAGCTTTCTTT. This translates into CSVDGDRENAEAFF.

This clonotype was recorded many times. The rearrangement joins TRBV19 to TRBJ1-2, with TRBD1 identical over 12 bases. The trim removed 2 bases at V and 9 bases at J, leaving 4 bases unmatched. Germline V gene lookup returns CDR1 LNHDA and CDR2 SQIVND (reference sequence). The CDR3 sequence is 14 residues long. The chain's CDR3 is CASSITGTGGSYTF. DNA for the CDR3: TGTGCCAGTAGTATAACCGGGACAGGGGGCAGCTACACCTTC. Supplemented by reference TRBV19 and TRBJ1-2, the full variable domain reads DGGITQSPKYLFRKEGQNVTLSCEQNLNHDAMYWYRQDPGQGLRLIYYSQIVNDFQKGDIAEGYSVSREKKESFPLTVTSAQKNPTAFYLCASSITGTGGSYTFGSGTRLTVV.

This clonotype was detected many times. The chain combines TRBV20-1 with TRBJ2-1, with unresolved D. V shed 2 bases and J shed 3 bases, with 2 bases lying between them. Germline CDR1 reads DFQATT; CDR2 reads SNEGSKA (reference sequence). This CDR3 comprises 11 residues. The CDR3 DNA follows: TGCAGTGCTAGACTCTACAATGAGCAGTTCTTC. Amino acid sequence: CSARLYNEQFF.

This clonotype was detected ten times or more. This chain connects TRBV2 to TRBJ2-1, with 7 bases lining up with TRBD1. Germline lookup yields CDR1 SNHLY and CDR2 FYNNEI. The CDR3 is made up of 15 amino acids. The ends lost 8 bases at V and 0 bases at J; junction bases unmatched: 7. CDR3 in amino acids: CASRRDRSSYNEQFF. As DNA, the CDR3 is TGTGCCAGCCGCAGGGACAGAAGCTCCTACAATGAGCAGTTCTTC.